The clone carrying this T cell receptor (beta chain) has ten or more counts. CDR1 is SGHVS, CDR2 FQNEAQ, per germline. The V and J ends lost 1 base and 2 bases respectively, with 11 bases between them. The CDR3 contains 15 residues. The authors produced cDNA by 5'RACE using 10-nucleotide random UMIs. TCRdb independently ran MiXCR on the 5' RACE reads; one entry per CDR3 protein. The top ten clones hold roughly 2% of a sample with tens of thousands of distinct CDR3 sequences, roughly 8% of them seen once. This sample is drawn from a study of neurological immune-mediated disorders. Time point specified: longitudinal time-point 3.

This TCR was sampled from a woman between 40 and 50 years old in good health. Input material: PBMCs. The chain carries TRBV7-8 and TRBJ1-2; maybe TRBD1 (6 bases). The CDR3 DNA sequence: TGTGCCAGCAGCTTAGGAACAGGGTCGAACTATGGCTACACCTTC. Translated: CASSLGTGSNYGYTF.